A single sample gave rise to the 27 T cell receptor beta chains below, sequenced in a study of cytomegalovirus exposure and HLA in healthy donors (dated by TCRdb to between 2016 and 2019). Preparation of the library involved the immunoSEQ multiplex PCR assay. For the multiplex PCR, a mixture combining 60 forward primers for TCR Vbeta segments and 13 reverse primers for TCR Jbeta segments was used. TCRdb re-hosts the immuneACCESS table, in-frame sequences only. Its copies lack some clones; in the studies checked, an unresolved V gene accounts for under half of them, and the cause for the rest is not known. This sample has some 150,000 clones in its table, and about four fifths of those were observed once. The ten most abundant clones make up 0.95% to 1.4% of the sample. Sequencing was done on a sample of PBMCs. Receptors were obtained from a male donor in good health and CMV-seronegative.

The chain uses TRBV29-1 and TRBJ2-2, with a tentative D call TRBD2 (6 bases). Germline V gives CDR1 SQVTM, CDR2 ANQGSEA. V was clipped by 5 bases and J by 3 bases, with 10 bases between them. The CDR3 contains 13 residues. CDR3 DNA sequence: TGCAGCGTTATTAGCGGAGACACCGGGGAGCTGTTTTTT. Protein: CSVISGDTGELFF.

The genes are TRBV6-6 and TRBJ1-2, with 7 bases identical to TRBD1. CDR3 length: 16 residues. V shed 8 bases, J shed 3 bases, and the junction held 15 bases outside the gene matches. Germline V gives CDR1 MNHNY, CDR2 SVGAGI (reference sequence). CDR3 protein: CASGDPTGKTHYGYTF. CDR3 sequence (DNA): TGTGCCAGCGGAGACCCGACAGGGAAGACCCACTATGGCTACACCTTC.

The V and J genes are TRBV7-2 and TRBJ2-1; TRBD2 matches at 10 bases. The CDR3 has 14 residues. V shed 5 bases and J 6 bases; nucleotides not matched to a gene: 4. Germline V gives CDR1 SGHTA, CDR2 FQGNSA. CDR3 bases: TGTGCCAGCAGCCCCAGGACTAGCGGCAATGAGCAGTTCTTC. It is translated as CASSPRTSGNEQFF.

A few counts support this clone. The CDR3 DNA follows: TGCGCCAGCAGCCAAGGGGTCAGGGACTATGGCTACACCTTC. As protein: CASSQGVRDYGYTF. This sequence joins TRBV4-1 and TRBJ1-2; a possible D gene is TRBD1 (5 bases). From germline, CDR1 is MGHRA and CDR2 YSYEKL. Trimming shortened V by 1 base and J by 3 bases, and 9 bases separated the two germline ends. The CDR3 has 14 residues.

The V gene is TRBV25-1, the J gene TRBJ1-6, with 8 bases aligning to TRBD1. Germline V gene data show CDR1 as MGHDK and CDR2 as SYGVNS. The CDR3 length is 15 residues. V lost 1 base to trimming and J lost 8 bases; unmatched junction nucleotides: 4. CDR3 nucleotide sequence: TGTGCCAGCAGTGAATCACACAGGGGGTATTCACCCCTCCACTTT. Encoded protein: CASSESHRGYSPLHF.

A single count supports this clone. The chain links TRBV7-3 to TRBJ1-6, with 9 positions matching TRBD1. The CDR3 has 14 residues. Per germline, CDR1 SGHTA and CDR2 FQGTGA. V gave up 2 bases and J gave up 10 bases; unmatched junction bases: 3. The CDR3 loop is CASSLGDRDSPLHF. In nucleotides, the CDR3 is TGTGCCAGCAGCTTAGGGGACAGGGACTCACCCCTCCACTTT.

V gene TRBV7-2 combines with J gene TRBJ2-1; 12 bases fit TRBD2. The length of the CDR3 is 18 residues. Germline V gene data show CDR1 as SGHTA and CDR2 as FQGNSA. With V trimmed by 5 bases and J by 2 bases, 10 bases remained unmatched. The CDR3 sequence: CASSRETSGGVTYNEQFF. The CDR3 bases are TGTGCCAGCAGCCGAGAGACTAGCGGGGGTGTTACCTACAATGAGCAGTTCTTC.

The V and J genes are TRBV4-3 and TRBJ1-3, with TRBD1 matching 9 bases. V gave up 4 bases and J gave up 1 base; unmatched junction bases: 11. The germline gives CDR1 LGHNA, CDR2 YSLEER. This CDR3 region has 18 residues. The CDR3 DNA sequence: TGCGCCAGCAGCCCCGGACCGGGACAGGGCTCGTCTGGAAACACCATATATTTT. Amino acid sequence: CASSPGPGQGSSGNTIYF.

This chain links TRBV6-5 with TRBJ1-1; D may be TRBD1 (6 bases). Looked up from germline, CDR1 is MNHEY and CDR2 is SVGAGI. The CDR3 length is 15 residues. Trimming took off 5 bases at V and 0 bases at J, with 13 bases between the two ends. CDR3 residues: CASSRRTAMNTEAFF. The CDR3 DNA reads as TGTGCCAGCAGTCGCAGGACAGCTATGAACACTGAAGCTTTCTTT.

The chain couples TRBV5-1 to TRBJ1-6; D gene unclear. CDR3 size: 17 residues. CDR1 is SGHRS, CDR2 YFSETQ, per germline. V lost 1 base to trimming and J lost 0 bases, with 11 bases between them. CDR3 nucleotide sequence: TGCGCCAGCAGCTTGTACGCGAGAAACTCCTATAATTCACCCCTCCACTTT. It codes for CASSLYARNSYNSPLHF.

In this sample, this clone turned up a few times. The V and J genes are TRBV13 and TRBJ1-1, with 10 nucleotides matching TRBD1. Germline V gives CDR1 PRHDT, CDR2 FYEKMQ (reference sequence). Germline trimming cut 7 bases from V and 3 bases from J; bases unmatched to any gene: 8. The CDR3 is 15 amino acids. This chain's CDR3 is CASTGTGEGYTEAFF. CDR3 DNA: TGTGCCAGCACCGGGACAGGGGAGGGGTACACTGAAGCTTTCTTT. Filled out from reference TRBV13 and TRBJ1-1, the complete variable domain reads AAGVIQSPRHLIKEKRETATLKCYPIPRHDTVYWYQQGPGQDPQFLISFYEKMQSDKGSIPDRFSAQQFSDYHSELNMSSLELGDSALYFCASTGTGEGYTEAFFGQGTRLTVV.

The sample holds one count of this clone. This rearrangement joins TRBV18 to TRBJ2-7; no clear D. CDR1 is KGHSH and CDR2 is LQKENI in the germline V gene. This CDR3 is built from 13 residues. The V and J ends lost 6 bases and 2 bases respectively, with 11 bases between them. The CDR3, as DNA: TGTGCCAGCTCCCTGACATCGACCTACGAGCAGTACTTC. Translation gives CASSLTSTYEQYF.

This rearrangement joins TRBV15 to TRBJ1-2; D not resolved. This CDR3 region has 11 residues. The V end was cut by 3 bases, the J end by 11 bases, with 10 bases between. CDR1 and CDR2 from the germline V gene are LNHNV and YYDKDF (reference sequence). The CDR3 region is CATSRDSSYTF. CDR3 sequence (DNA): TGTGCCACCAGCAGGGACTCCTCATACACCTTC. Together with reference TRBV15 and TRBJ1-2, the CDR3 gives the full variable domain: DAMVIQNPRYQVTQFGKPVTLSCSQTLNHNVMYWYQQKSSQAPKLLFHYYDKDFNNEADTPDNFQSRRPNTSFCFLDIRSPGLGDTAMYLCATSRDSSYTFGSGTRLTVV.

The chain carries TRBV5-4 and TRBJ1-2; 7 nucleotides match TRBD1. With V trimmed by 2 bases and J by 4 bases, 11 bases remained unmatched. The CDR3 has 16 amino acids. Germline values: CDR1 SGHNT, CDR2 YYREEE (reference sequence). For the CDR3, the DNA is TGTGCCAGCAGCTTCGGCGTGACAGGGAGCCTCTATGGCTACACCTTC. Its protein product is CASSFGVTGSLYGYTF.

This chain uses TRBV7-9 with TRBJ2-1, with 9 bases identical to TRBD2. Unmatched junction bases numbered 12, after V lost 5 bases and J lost 7 bases. Per germline, CDR1 SEHNR and CDR2 FQNEAQ (reference sequence). The CDR3 contains 16 residues. The CDR3 DNA reads TGTGCCAGCAGCCCTTACTTAGCGGGGGATAGTAATGAGCAGTTCTTC. This gives the protein CASSPYLAGDSNEQFF.

V and J are TRBV27 and TRBJ2-7; 8 positions match TRBD1. The CDR3 is 15 residues long. CDR1 and CDR2 (germline): MNHEY, SMNVEV (reference sequence). The V gene end was trimmed by 4 bases and the J gene end by 4 bases; junction bases not matched to a gene: 9. Written as DNA, the CDR3 is TGTGCCAGCAGTTCCGTCAGGGGGCGCACGTACGAGCAGTACTTC. Translating it yields CASSSVRGRTYEQYF.

This clone came up a few times. The chain carries TRBV7-9 and TRBJ1-1; no reliable D call. Germline V CDR1 and CDR2: SEHNR, FQNEAQ (reference sequence). The CDR3 length is 13 residues. V was trimmed by 6 bases and J by 1 base, leaving 9 bases between them. CDR3 loop: CASSGVRNTEAFF. DNA of the CDR3: TGTGCCAGCAGTGGAGTCCGGAACACTGAAGCTTTCTTT.

The gene calls are TRBV6-5 and TRBJ1-1; D might be TRBD1 (5 bases). The CDR3 covers 12 residues. The germline gives CDR1 MNHEY, CDR2 SVGAGI. Trimming removed 4 bases from V and 5 bases from J, with 8 bases in between. CDR3 bases: TGTGCCAGCAGTTGGCAGGGAACTGAAGCTTTCTTT. Translated: CASSWQGTEAFF.

Written as DNA, the CDR3 is TGTGCCAGCAGCGTCACTAGTGGGAACTACGAGCAGTACTTC. It translates to CASSVTSGNYEQYF. The chain has TRBV9 and TRBJ2-7; maybe TRBD2 (5 bases). The germline V gene encodes CDR1 SGDLS and CDR2 YYNGEE. Trimming pared 2 bases from V and 3 bases from J, leaving 12 bases between. The length of the CDR3 is 14 residues.

The CDR3 DNA is TGTGCCAGCAGTTTGCGGAAGACAGGCCCCACAGATACGCAGTATTTT. It codes for CASSLRKTGPTDTQYF. The V and J genes are TRBV6-5 and TRBJ2-3, with D tentatively TRBD1 (6 bases). With 4 bases removed from V and 2 bases from J, the gap between germline ends came to 16 bases. Germline assignment: CDR1 MNHEY and CDR2 SVGAGI. CDR3 length equals 16 residues.

The chain links TRBV20-1 to TRBJ1-1; D gene unclear. CDR3 length: 11 amino acids. Germline V lookup: CDR1 DFQATT, CDR2 SNEGSKA (reference sequence). The V gene lost 3 bases and the J gene lost 7 bases, with 9 bases spanning the gap. CDR3 DNA: TGCAGTGCTAGGGTTACATTTGAAGCTTTCTTT. It translates to CSARVTFEAFF.

The chain joins TRBV5-1 to TRBJ1-5, with TRBD1 identical over 12 bases. Trimming removed 4 bases from V and 1 base from J; junction bases left unmatched: 6. Germline V CDR1 and CDR2: SGHRS, YFSETQ. This CDR3 is built from 17 residues. This chain's CDR3 is CASSLGTGGLSNQPQHF. CDR3 sequence (DNA): TGCGCCAGCAGCCTGGGGACAGGGGGCCTAAGCAATCAGCCCCAGCATTTT. The full variable domain, in which reference TRBV5-1 and TRBJ1-5 provide the parts outside the CDR3, is KAGVTQTPRYLIKTRGQQVTLSCSPISGHRSVSWYQQTPGQGLQFLFEYFSETQRNKGNFPGRFSGRQFSNSRSEMNVSTLELGDSALYLCASSLGTGGLSNQPQHFGDGTRLSIL.

The V and J genes are TRBV18 and TRBJ1-5, with a tentative D call TRBD1 (5 bases). Per the germline V gene, CDR1 is KGHSH and CDR2 is LQKENI. V lost 5 bases, J lost 1 base, and 9 bases lay in between. CDR3 size: 14 residues. CDR3 sequence reads: CASSSTDSNQPQHF. The CDR3 DNA reads TGTGCCAGCTCATCGACAGACAGCAATCAGCCCCAGCATTTT.

V and J are TRBV7-9 and TRBJ2-3, with TRBD2 identical over 10 bases. V shed 5 bases, J shed 8 bases, and the junction held 7 bases outside the gene matches. Germline loops: CDR1 SEHNR, CDR2 FQNEAQ (reference sequence). The CDR3 is made up of 14 amino acids. DNA for the CDR3: TGTGCCAGCAGCCCTGGGACTAGCGAAAGTACGCAGTATTTT. This sequence encodes CASSPGTSESTQYF.

The V and J genes are TRBV6-6 and TRBJ2-3; TRBD2 matches 8 bases. This CDR3 region has 15 residues. CDR1 and CDR2 from the germline V gene are MNHNY and SVGAGI (reference sequence). Losses at the gene ends were 5 bases for V and 8 bases for J; bases not matched to a gene: 12. CDR3 in amino acids: CASSTGRGAPGTQYF. The DNA of the CDR3 is TGTGCCAGCAGTACAGGGCGGGGGGCCCCGGGTACGCAGTATTTT.

J is TRBJ2-1 and V is TRBV15; 8 nucleotides agree with TRBD2. V lost 0 bases, J lost 0 bases, and 10 bases stayed unmatched. The CDR3 runs to 19 residues. Germline CDR1 is LNHNV and CDR2 is YYDKDF (reference sequence). The CDR3 region has the DNA TGTGCCACCAGCAGAGATCCCTCAGCGGGGGCCGTCTCCTACAATGAGCAGTTCTTC. It yields the protein CATSRDPSAGAVSYNEQFF.

The chain combines TRBV27 with TRBJ1-5; TRBD1 agrees at 10 bases. The CDR3 spans 15 residues. Per germline, CDR1 MNHEY and CDR2 SMNVEV (reference sequence). The V and J ends lost 7 bases and 2 bases, in that order; junction bases with no gene match: 5. In DNA form, the CDR3 reads TGTGCCAGCACCGCCGGGACAGGGGGCAATCAGCCCCAGCATTTT. Its translation: CASTAGTGGNQPQHF.